This TCR beta chain derives from a study of T cell repertoires in cytomegalovirus infection. For the study at large: Through public TCR beta signatures, both CMV infection and matching HLA type were indicated.

V lost 5 bases to trimming and J lost 4 bases, with 19 bases between them. Looked up from germline, CDR1 is MDHEN and CDR2 is SYDVKM. The CDR3 consists of 16 residues. In TCRdb, the reads were re-called with MiXCR into one record per CDR3 protein. The table includes around 330,000 distinct CDR3 sequences, 15% to 20% detected once. The sample holds many counts of this clonotype. What it binds is unknown. Overall study findings and caveats: Dominant in the ex vivo response were TCR beta clonotypes restricted by HLA-C and specific for CMV. The study identified carriers of CMV plus the relevant HLA from cumulative public TCR beta family frequency.

The receptor was isolated from a human donor in good health (CMV status not recorded). Some clones in this sample may be carry-over from other donors' samples. The rearrangement uses TRBV28 and TRBJ2-3, with D possibly being TRBD1 or TRBD2 (5 bases each). Sample: PBMCs. The CDR3, as DNA: TGTGCCAGCAGTGGGGGTGGGGCGAATTCGGCAGATACGCAGTATTTT. Translation: CASSGGGANSADTQYF. The whole variable domain, remainder taken from reference TRBV28 and TRBJ2-3, is DVKVTQSSRYLVKRTGEKVFLECVQDMDHENMFWYRQDPGLGLRLIYFSYDVKMKEKGDIPEGYSVSREKKERFSLILESASTNQTSMYLCASSGGGANSADTQYFGPGTRLTVL.